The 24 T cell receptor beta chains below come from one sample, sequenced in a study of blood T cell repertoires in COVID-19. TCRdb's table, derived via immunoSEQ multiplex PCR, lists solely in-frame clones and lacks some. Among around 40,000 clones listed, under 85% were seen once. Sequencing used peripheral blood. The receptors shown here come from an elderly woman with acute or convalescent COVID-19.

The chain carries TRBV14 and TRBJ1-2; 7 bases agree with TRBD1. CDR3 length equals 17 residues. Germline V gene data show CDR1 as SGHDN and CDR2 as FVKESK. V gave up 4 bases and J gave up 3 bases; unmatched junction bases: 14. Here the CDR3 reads CASSPKGIRGTYYGYTF. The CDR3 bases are TGTGCCAGCAGCCCAAAAGGCATCAGGGGGACCTACTATGGCTACACCTTC. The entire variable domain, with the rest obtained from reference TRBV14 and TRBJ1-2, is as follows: EAGVTQFPSHSVIEKGQTVTLRCDPISGHDNLYWYRRVMGKEIKFLLHFVKESKQDESGMPNNRFLAERTGGTYSTLKVQPAELEDSGVYFCASSPKGIRGTYYGYTFGSGTRLTVV.

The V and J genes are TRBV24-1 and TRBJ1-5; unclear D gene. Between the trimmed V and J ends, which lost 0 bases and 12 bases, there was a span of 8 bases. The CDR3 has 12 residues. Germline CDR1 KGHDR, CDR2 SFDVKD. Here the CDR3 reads CATSDLSGNQHF. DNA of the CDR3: TGTGCCACCAGTGATTTGTCGGGAAACCAGCATTTT.

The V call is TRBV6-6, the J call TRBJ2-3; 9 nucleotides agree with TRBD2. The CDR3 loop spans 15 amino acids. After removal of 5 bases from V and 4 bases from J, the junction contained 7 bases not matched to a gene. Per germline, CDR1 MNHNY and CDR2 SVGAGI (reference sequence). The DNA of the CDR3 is TGTGCCAGCAGTGTGGCTAGCGGGAATGCAGATACGCAGTATTTT. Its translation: CASSVASGNADTQYF.

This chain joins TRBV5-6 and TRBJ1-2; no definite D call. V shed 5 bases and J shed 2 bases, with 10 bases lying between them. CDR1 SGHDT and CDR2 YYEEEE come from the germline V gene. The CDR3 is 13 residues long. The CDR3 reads CASSPTENYGYTF. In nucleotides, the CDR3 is TGTGCCAGCAGTCCTACAGAGAACTATGGCTACACCTTC.

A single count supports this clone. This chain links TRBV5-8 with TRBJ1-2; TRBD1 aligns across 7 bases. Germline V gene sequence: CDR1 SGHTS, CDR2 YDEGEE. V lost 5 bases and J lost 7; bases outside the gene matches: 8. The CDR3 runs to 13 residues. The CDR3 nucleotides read TGTGCCAGCAGTTTGACACGACAGGGTGGCTACACCTTC. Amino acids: CASSLTRQGGYTF.

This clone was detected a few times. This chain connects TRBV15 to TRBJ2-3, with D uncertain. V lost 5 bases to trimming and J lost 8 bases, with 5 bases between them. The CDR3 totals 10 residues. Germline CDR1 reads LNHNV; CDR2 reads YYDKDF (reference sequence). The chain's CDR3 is CATSSGTQYF. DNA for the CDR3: TGTGCCACCAGCTCCGGTACGCAGTATTTT.

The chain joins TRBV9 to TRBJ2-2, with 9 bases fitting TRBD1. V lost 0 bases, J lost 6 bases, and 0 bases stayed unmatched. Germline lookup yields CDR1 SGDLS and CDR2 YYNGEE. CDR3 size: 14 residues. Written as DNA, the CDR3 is TGTGCCAGCAGCGTAGGACAGGGGGCCGGGGAGCTGTTTTTT. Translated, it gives CASSVGQGAGELFF.

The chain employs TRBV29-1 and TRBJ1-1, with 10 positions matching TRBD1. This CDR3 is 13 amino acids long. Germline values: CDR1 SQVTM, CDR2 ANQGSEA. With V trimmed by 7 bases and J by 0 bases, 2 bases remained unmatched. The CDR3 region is CSADRGLNTEAFF. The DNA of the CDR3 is TGCAGCGCCGACAGGGGGCTGAACACTGAAGCTTTCTTT. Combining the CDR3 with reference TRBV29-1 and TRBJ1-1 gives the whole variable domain SAVISQKPSRDICQRGTSLTIQCQVDSQVTMMFWYRQQPGQSLTLIATANQGSEATYESGFVIDKFPISRPNLTFSTLTVSNMSPEDSSIYLCSADRGLNTEAFFGQGTRLTVV.

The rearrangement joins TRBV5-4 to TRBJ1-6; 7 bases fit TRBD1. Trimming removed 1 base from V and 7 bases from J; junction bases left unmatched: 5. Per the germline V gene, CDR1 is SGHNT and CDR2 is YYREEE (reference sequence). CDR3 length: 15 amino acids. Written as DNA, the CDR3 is TGTGCCAGCAGCTTGTCACAGGGGTTGAATTCACCCCTCCACTTT. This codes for CASSLSQGLNSPLHF.

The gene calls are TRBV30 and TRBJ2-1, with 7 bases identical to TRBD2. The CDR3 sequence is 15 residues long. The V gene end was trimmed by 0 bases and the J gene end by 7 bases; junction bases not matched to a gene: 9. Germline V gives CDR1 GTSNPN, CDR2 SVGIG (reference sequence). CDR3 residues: CAWSVLGGRGNEQFF. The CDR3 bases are TGTGCCTGGAGTGTACTTGGCGGGAGAGGGAATGAGCAGTTCTTC.

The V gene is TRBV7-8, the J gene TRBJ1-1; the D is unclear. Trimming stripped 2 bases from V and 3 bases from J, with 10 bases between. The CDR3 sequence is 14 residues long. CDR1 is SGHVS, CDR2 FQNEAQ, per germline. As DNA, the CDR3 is TGTGCCAGCAGCTTACCGGTTCGGGACACTGAAGCTTTCTTT. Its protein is CASSLPVRDTEAFF. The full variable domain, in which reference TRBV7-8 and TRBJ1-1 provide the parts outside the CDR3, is GAGVSQSPRYKVAKRGQDVALRCDPISGHVSLFWYQQALGQGPEFLTYFQNEAQLDKSGLPSDRFFAERPEGSVSTLKIQRTQQEDSAVYLCASSLPVRDTEAFFGQGTRLTVV.

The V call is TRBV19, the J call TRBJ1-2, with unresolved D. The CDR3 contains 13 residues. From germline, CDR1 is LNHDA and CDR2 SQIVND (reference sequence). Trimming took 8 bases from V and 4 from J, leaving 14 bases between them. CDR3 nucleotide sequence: TGTGCCAGTGAGCGGGGTCCTACCTATGGCTACACCTTC. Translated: CASERGPTYGYTF.

CDR3 bases: TGTGCCACCAGCAGCCATCGGGACAGTAATCAGCCCCAGCATTTT. Translation: CATSSHRDSNQPQHF. The chain couples TRBV15 to TRBJ1-5, with 7 bases matching TRBD1. Germline CDR1 and CDR2: LNHNV and YYDKDF (reference sequence). Losses at the gene ends were 3 bases for V and 4 bases for J; bases not matched to a gene: 6. The CDR3 has 15 residues.

The CDR3 DNA is TGTGCCAGCAGCGTAGAGGGGCGATCGACCACTGAAGCTTTCTTT. Protein: CASSVEGRSTTEAFF. This rearrangement joins TRBV9 to TRBJ1-1, with D possibly TRBD1 on 5 matching bases. This CDR3 contains 15 residues. CDR1 SGDLS and CDR2 YYNGEE come from the germline V gene. Deletions cut 0 bases from V and 4 bases from J, with 13 bases between.

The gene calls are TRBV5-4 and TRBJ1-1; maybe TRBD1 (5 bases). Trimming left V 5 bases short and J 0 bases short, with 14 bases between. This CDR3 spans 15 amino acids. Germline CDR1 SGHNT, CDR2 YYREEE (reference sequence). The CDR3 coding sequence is TGTGCCAGCAGTCGGAGGGACGGATTGAACACTGAAGCTTTCTTT. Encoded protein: CASSRRDGLNTEAFF.

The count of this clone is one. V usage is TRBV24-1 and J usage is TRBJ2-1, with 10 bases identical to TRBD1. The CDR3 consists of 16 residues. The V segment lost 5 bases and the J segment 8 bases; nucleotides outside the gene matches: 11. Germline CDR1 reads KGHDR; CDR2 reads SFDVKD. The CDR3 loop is CATSAPRDRGGDEQFF. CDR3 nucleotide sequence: TGTGCCACCAGTGCCCCCAGGGACAGGGGTGGAGATGAGCAGTTCTTC.

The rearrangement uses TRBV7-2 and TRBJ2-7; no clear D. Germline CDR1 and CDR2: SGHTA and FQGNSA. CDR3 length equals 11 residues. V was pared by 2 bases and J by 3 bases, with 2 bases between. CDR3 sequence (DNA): TGTGCCAGCAGCTTACGCTACGAGCAGTACTTC. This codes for CASSLRYEQYF.

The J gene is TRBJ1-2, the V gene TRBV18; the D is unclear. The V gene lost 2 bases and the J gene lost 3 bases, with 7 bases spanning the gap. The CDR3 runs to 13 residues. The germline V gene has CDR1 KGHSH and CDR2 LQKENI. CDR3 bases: TGTGCCAGCTCACCAACCGAGGACTATGGCTACACCTTC. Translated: CASSPTEDYGYTF.

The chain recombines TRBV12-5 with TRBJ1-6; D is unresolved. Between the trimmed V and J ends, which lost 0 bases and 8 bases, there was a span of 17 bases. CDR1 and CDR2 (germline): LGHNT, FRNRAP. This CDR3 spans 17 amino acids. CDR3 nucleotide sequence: TGTGCTAGTGGTTTGGTACCCGGGTCTCGAGTTTATTCACCCCTCCACTTT. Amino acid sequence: CASGLVPGSRVYSPLHF.

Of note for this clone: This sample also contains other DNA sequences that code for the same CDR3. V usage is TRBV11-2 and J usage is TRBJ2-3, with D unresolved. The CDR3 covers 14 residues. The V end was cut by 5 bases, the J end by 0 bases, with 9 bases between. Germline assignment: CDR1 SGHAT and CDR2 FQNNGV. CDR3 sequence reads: CASSQIPSTDTQYF. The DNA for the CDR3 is TGTGCCAGCAGCCAGATCCCTAGCACAGATACGCAGTATTTT.

Here the CDR3 DNA reads TGTGCCAGCAGCCACCTCGGGGGCACTGAAGCTTTCTTT. Translated: CASSHLGGTEAFF. The rearrangement links TRBV3-1 (or the pseudogene TRBV3-2) to TRBJ1-1, with D perhaps matching TRBD1 (5 bases). V was pared by 3 bases and J by 4 bases, with 9 bases between. CDR1 and CDR2 from the germline V gene are LGHDT and YNNKEL (reference sequence). The CDR3 is 13 amino acids.

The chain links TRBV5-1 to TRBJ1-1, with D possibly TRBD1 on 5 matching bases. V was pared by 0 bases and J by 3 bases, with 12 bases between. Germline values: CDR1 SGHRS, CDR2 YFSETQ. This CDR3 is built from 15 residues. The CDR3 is CASSLVVGADTEAFF. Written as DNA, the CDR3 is TGCGCCAGCAGCTTGGTAGTAGGGGCGGACACTGAAGCTTTCTTT.

DNA of the CDR3: TGCGCCAGCAGCTTGGTGGCCCACCAAGATACGCAGTATTTT. Amino acids: CASSLVAHQDTQYF. The rearrangement links TRBV5-1 to TRBJ2-3; D not certain. This CDR3 is built from 14 residues. Germline assignment: CDR1 SGHRS and CDR2 YFSETQ. Between the trimmed V and J ends, which lost 0 bases and 5 bases, there was a span of 10 bases.

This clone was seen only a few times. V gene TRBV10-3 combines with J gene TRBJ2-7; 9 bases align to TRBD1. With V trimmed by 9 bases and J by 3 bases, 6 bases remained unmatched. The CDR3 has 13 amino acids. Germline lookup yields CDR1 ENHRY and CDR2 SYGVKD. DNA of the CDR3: TGTGCCATTCAACAGGGGGCGAGCTACGAGCAGTACTTC. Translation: CAIQQGASYEQYF.